A selection of T cell receptor beta chains follows, all from one sample in a study of blood T cell repertoires in COVID-19. Here immunoSEQ multiplex PCR was the method, and the copy in TCRdb shows in-frame clones only, minus some. The sample holds 72,000 or so clones, 65% to 90% seen once. The sequencing input was peripheral blood. These TCRs come from a man aged 80 or over with active COVID-19. Each CDR3 is given with its conserved first and last residue. The D gene is left open where the match is weak. The size entry is marked missing in some rows and otherwise reads once, few, many or a size class.

TRBJ2-6 | TRBV28 | 15 | - | - | CASRGGASGANVLTF | TGTGCCAGCAGAGGGGGGGCGTCTGGGGCCAACGTCCTGACTTTC
TRBJ1-1 | TRBV24-1 | 15 | - | - | CATSDRRTGDTEAFF | TGTGCCACCAGTGATCGGCGTACGGGGGACACTGAAGCTTTCTTT
TRBJ1-5 | TRBV4-1 | 17 | TRBD1 | - | CASSQVGGRDRNQPQHF | TGCGCCAGCAGCCAAGTGGGAGGTAGGGACAGGAATCAGCCCCAGCATTTT
TRBJ2-3 | TRBV7-3 | 15 | - | - | CASSPVTGGTDTQYF | TGTGCCAGCAGCCCCGTGACAGGAGGCACAGATACGCAGTATTTT
TRBJ2-1 | TRBV9 | 16 | TRBD2 | - | CASSNGLAGSYNEQFF | TGTGCCAGCAGCAACGGACTAGCGGGGTCCTACAATGAGCAGTTCTTC
TRBJ1-2 | TRBV4-1 | 14 | TRBD1 | - | CASSLGTGAYGYTF | TGCGCCAGCAGTCTGGGGACAGGGGCATATGGCTACACCTTC
TRBJ2-1 | TRBV19 | 14 | TRBD2 | - | CATVSGRRYNEQFF | TGTGCCACCGTCAGCGGGAGACGATACAATGAGCAGTTCTTC
TRBJ2-1 | TRBV15 | 16 | TRBD1 | - | CATSDEGTGVYNEQFF | TGTGCCACCAGTGACGAAGGGACAGGGGTTTACAATGAGCAGTTCTTC
TRBJ2-1 | TRBV6-5 | 15 | TRBD1 | - | CASSSPTGSYNEQFF | TGTGCCAGCAGTTCCCCGACAGGGTCCTACAATGAGCAGTTCTTC
TRBJ1-5 | TRBV11-1 | 13 | - | few | CASSQDSVGPQHF | TGTGCCAGCAGCCAAGACAGTGTGGGGCCCCAGCATTTT
TRBJ2-7 | TRBV5-6 | 11 | TRBD1 | - | CASSSQGVEYF | TGTGCCAGCAGCTCTCAGGGGGTGGAGTACTTC
TRBJ2-3 | TRBV6-5 | 15 | TRBD2 | - | CASRSSGGVADTQYF | TGTGCCAGCAGGTCTAGCGGGGGGGTGGCAGATACGCAGTATTTT
TRBJ2-1 | TRBV4-2 | 16 | TRBD2 | - | CASSQDPGGRYNEQFF | TGTGCCAGCAGCCAAGATCCGGGCGGGAGGTACAATGAGCAGTTCTTC
TRBJ2-1 | TRBV7-2 | 15 | TRBD2 | - | CASSASGREGNEQFF | TGTGCCAGCAGTGCCTCGGGACGGGAGGGTAATGAGCAGTTCTTC
TRBJ2-7 | TRBV29-1 | 13 | TRBD2 | - | CSVVDSGIYEQYF | TGCAGCGTTGTTGATAGCGGGATATACGAGCAGTACTTC
TRBJ2-2 | TRBV9 | 12 | - | - | CASSVSTGELFF | TGTGCCAGCAGCGTATCTACCGGGGAGCTGTTTTTT
TRBJ2-5 | TRBV14 | 17 | TRBD1 | - | CASSQVSSTGVEETQYF | TGTGCCAGCAGCCAAGTAAGTAGTACAGGGGTGGAAGAGACCCAGTACTTC
TRBJ2-2 | TRBV9 | 17 | - | - | CASSVVGGGANTGELFF | TGTGCCAGCAGCGTAGTTGGAGGGGGCGCGAACACCGGGGAGCTGTTTTTT
TRBJ2-6 | TRBV7-8 | 15 | - | - | CASSLIRSGANVLTF | TGTGCCAGCAGCTTAATTCGCTCTGGGGCCAACGTCCTGACTTTC
TRBJ2-1 | TRBV19 | 16 | - | - | CASTLGGRRIYNEQFF | TGTGCCAGTACCCTGGGGGGAAGGCGAATCTACAATGAGCAGTTCTTC
TRBJ2-1 | TRBV19 | 14 | - | - | CASSNEGTSLEQFF | TGTGCCAGTAGTAACGAGGGAACTAGTCTTGAGCAGTTCTTC
TRBJ2-5 | TRBV4-2 | 17 | TRBD2 | - | CASSQVIAGGPLETQYF | TGTGCCAGCAGCCAAGTTATTGCGGGAGGGCCTTTGGAGACCCAGTACTTC
TRBJ2-1 | TRBV5-1 | 12 | - | - | CASSLGGNEQFF | TGCGCCAGCAGCTTGGGAGGCAATGAGCAGTTCTTC
TRBJ1-1 | TRBV12-3/TRBV12-4 | 13 | - | few | CASSPTQNTEAFF | TGTGCCAGCAGCCCGACACAGAACACTGAAGCTTTCTTT
TRBJ2-1 | TRBV29-1 | 14 | TRBD2 | - | CSVSQGLAGVEQFF | TGCAGCGTTTCCCAAGGACTAGCGGGAGTTGAGCAGTTCTTC
TRBJ1-5 | TRBV27 | 16 | TRBD1 | - | CASRREGQGVNQPQHF | TGTGCCAGCAGGAGGGAAGGACAGGGTGTCAATCAGCCCCAGCATTTT
TRBJ2-7 | TRBV11-1 | 12 | - | - | CASSQHAWEQYF | TGTGCCAGCAGCCAACACGCTTGGGAGCAGTACTTC
TRBJ1-1 | TRBV28 | 11 | - | - | CASRIGSQAFF | TGTGCCAGCAGGATAGGGAGTCAAGCTTTCTTT
TRBJ2-1 | TRBV6-5 | 15 | - | - | CASSPQGNSYNEQFF | TGTGCCAGCAGCCCACAGGGCAACTCCTACAATGAGCAGTTCTTC
TRBJ1-2 | TRBV7-8 | 14 | TRBD1 | - | CASSPAGTGYGYTF | TGTGCCAGCAGCCCGGCCGGGACAGGGTATGGCTACACCTTC
TRBJ1-1 | TRBV7-9 | 17 | - | - | CASSLGQGVSIVAEAFF | TGTGCCAGCAGCTTAGGCCAAGGGGTGTCAATTGTCGCTGAAGCTTTCTTT
TRBJ2-3 | TRBV19 | 16 | TRBD2 | once | CASSSLGTRGSDTQYF | TGTGCCAGTAGTTCCCTGGGGACTAGGGGCTCAGATACGCAGTATTTT
TRBJ2-3 | TRBV4-3 | 17 | TRBD2 | - | CASSQDLLAGITDTQYF | TGCGCCAGCAGCCAAGATCTTCTAGCGGGAATAACAGATACGCAGTATTTT
TRBJ2-3 | TRBV30 | 16 | - | - | CAWALGGPSSTDTQYF | TGTGCCTGGGCCTTAGGTGGGCCGTCCTCCACAGATACGCAGTATTTT
TRBJ1-2 | TRBV27 | 14 | TRBD1 | - | CASSFTGEVGGYTF | TGTGCCAGCAGTTTTACAGGGGAGGTTGGTGGCTACACCTTC
TRBJ1-1 | TRBV4-3 | 17 | TRBD1 | - | CASSQGGQGGMNTEAFF | TGCGCCAGCAGCCAAGGGGGACAGGGAGGCATGAACACTGAAGCTTTCTTT
TRBJ2-5 | TRBV19 | 14 | - | - | CASTAGSGSQTQYF | TGTGCCAGTACCGCGGGATCGGGCAGTCAGACCCAGTACTTC
TRBJ1-2 | TRBV25-1 | 17 | - | - | CASSPSTSTWANYGYTF | TGTGCCAGCAGCCCTTCAACATCGACTTGGGCTAACTATGGCTACACCTTC
TRBJ2-7 | TRBV7-9 | 14 | TRBD1 | - | CASGDRDSPYEQYF | TGTGCCAGCGGGGACAGGGATTCACCCTACGAGCAGTACTTC
TRBJ2-1 | TRBV7-8 | 14 | TRBD2 | - | CASSFTSGNNEQFF | TGTGCCAGCAGCTTTACTAGCGGGAACAATGAGCAGTTCTTC
TRBJ1-1 | TRBV5-6 | 13 | - | - | CASSLSGVGEAFF | TGTGCCAGCAGCTTATCAGGGGTTGGTGAAGCTTTCTTT
TRBJ1-5 | TRBV28 | 16 | - | - | CASSSPLRTVNQPQHF | TGTGCCAGCAGTTCACCCCTACGGACTGTAAATCAGCCCCAGCATTTT
TRBJ1-5 | TRBV7-2 | 15 | - | - | CASSLGSGGNQPQHF | TGTGCCAGCAGCTTAGGTTCGGGGGGAAATCAGCCCCAGCATTTT
TRBJ2-7 | TRBV19 | 15 | TRBD1 | - | CASSRNRQGPYEQYF | TGTGCCAGTAGCCGAAATCGACAGGGGCCCTACGAGCAGTACTTC
TRBJ1-1 | TRBV10-2 | 12 | - | - | CASSERGTEAFF | TGCGCCAGCAGTGAGAGAGGAACTGAAGCTTTCTTT
TRBJ2-3 | TRBV14 | 17 | TRBD2 | few | CASSPTALAGYTDTQYF | TGTGCCAGCAGCCCAACTGCCCTAGCGGGTTACACAGATACGCAGTATTTT
TRBJ1-5 | TRBV24-1 | 15 | - | - | CATSAGGQYNQPQHF | TGTGCCACCAGTGCCGGGGGGCAGTACAATCAGCCCCAGCATTTT
TRBJ2-7 | TRBV6-5 | 11 | - | - | CASSQNYEQYF | TGTGCCAGCAGTCAGAACTACGAGCAGTACTTC
TRBJ2-2 | TRBV6-5 | 15 | - | few | CASSSTRASVGELFF | TGTGCCAGCAGCTCAACCCGGGCTAGCGTCGGGGAGCTGTTTTTT
TRBJ2-7 | TRBV9 | 12 | TRBD1 | - | CASSMTGAEQYF | TGTGCCAGCAGCATGACAGGGGCCGAGCAGTACTTC
TRBJ1-5 | TRBV7-8 | 14 | - | - | CASSRGQSRQPQHF | TGTGCCAGCAGCCGAGGACAGTCTCGGCAGCCCCAGCATTTT
TRBJ2-4 | TRBV19 | 13 | - | - | CASTTGSKNIQYF | TGTGCCAGTACAACAGGGTCCAAAAACATTCAGTACTTC
TRBJ2-3 | TRBV5-4 | 19 | TRBD2 | once | CASSLLSASGGTSTDTQYF | TGTGCCAGCAGCTTGCTGTCGGCTAGCGGGGGTACTAGCACAGATACGCAGTATTTT
TRBJ2-1 | TRBV24-1 | 16 | - | - | CATSDLLGGTYNEQFF | TGTGCCACCAGTGATTTGCTAGGCGGGACCTACAATGAGCAGTTCTTC
TRBJ2-5 | TRBV7-7 | 14 | TRBD1 | once | CASSLRGLRETQYF | TGTGCCAGCAGCTTAAGGGGGCTCCGCGAGACCCAGTACTTC
TRBJ1-1 | TRBV2 | 14 | - | - | CASSEGGVITEAFF | TGTGCCAGCAGTGAAGGGGGGGTGATCACTGAAGCTTTCTTT
TRBJ1-2 | TRBV11-2 | 15 | TRBD1 | - | CASSLRNRGLSGYTF | TGTGCCAGCAGCCTCCGGAACAGGGGGCTTAGTGGCTACACCTTC
TRBJ1-2 | TRBV5-6 | 14 | - | - | CASSYQTRGYGYTF | TGTGCCAGCAGCTACCAGACCAGGGGCTATGGCTACACCTTC
TRBJ1-2 | TRBV25-1 | 12 | - | few | CASRTARGGYTF | TGTGCCAGCAGGACCGCCCGGGGGGGCTACACCTTC
TRBJ2-2 | TRBV4-3 | 19 | TRBD2 | - | CASSQVLWGGFEDTGELFF | TGCGCCAGCAGCCAAGTTTTATGGGGGGGGTTTGAGGACACCGGGGAGCTGTTTTTT